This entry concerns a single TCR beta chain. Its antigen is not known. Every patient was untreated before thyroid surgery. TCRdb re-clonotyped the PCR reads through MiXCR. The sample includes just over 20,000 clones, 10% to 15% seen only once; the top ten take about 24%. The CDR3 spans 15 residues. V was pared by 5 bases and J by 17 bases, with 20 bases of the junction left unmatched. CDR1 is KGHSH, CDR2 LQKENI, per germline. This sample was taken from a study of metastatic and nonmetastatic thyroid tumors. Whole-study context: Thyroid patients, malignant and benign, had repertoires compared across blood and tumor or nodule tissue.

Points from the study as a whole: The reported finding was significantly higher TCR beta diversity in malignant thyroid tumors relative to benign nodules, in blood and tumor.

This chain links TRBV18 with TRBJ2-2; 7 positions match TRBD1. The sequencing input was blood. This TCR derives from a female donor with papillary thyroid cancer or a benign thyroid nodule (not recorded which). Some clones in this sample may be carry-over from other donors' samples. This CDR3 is CASSSATGNTGEFFF. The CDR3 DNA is TGTGCCAGCTCATCAGCGACAGGGAACACCGGGGAGTTTTTTTTT.